Listed below are T cell receptor beta chains from one sample, sequenced in a study of cytomegalovirus exposure and HLA in healthy donors. TCRdb's copy holds only in-frame clones and misses some; the assay was immunoSEQ multiplex PCR. The sample lists some 150,000 clones, roughly three quarters occurring once. The sample taken for sequencing was PBMCs. These receptors all stem from a woman aged 50 to 60 in good health and CMV-seronegative. The CDR3 runs from the conserved cysteine through the conserved F or W. D genes are given only for firm matches. Clone size, where shown, is once, few, many, or a class for clones that have expanded.

J gene: TRBJ1-2
clone size: .
D gene: TRBD1
V gene: TRBV5-1
CDR3 protein: CASGPGDRGLDGYTF
CDR3 DNA: TGCGCCAGCGGCCCCGGGGACAGGGGGCTGGATGGCTACACCTTC

J gene: TRBJ1-5
clone size: .
D gene: .
V gene: TRBV11-3
CDR3 protein: CASSQTGNQRQHF
CDR3 DNA: TGTGCCAGCAGCCAAACAGGGAATCAGCGCCAGCATTTT

J gene: TRBJ2-1
clone size: .
D gene: TRBD2
V gene: TRBV5-1
CDR3 protein: CASSLLAGGRSYNEQFF
CDR3 DNA: TGCGCCAGCAGCTTGCTGGCGGGGGGCCGTTCCTACAATGAGCAGTTCTTC

J gene: TRBJ1-6
clone size: .
D gene: TRBD1
V gene: TRBV4-2
CDR3 protein: CASSQSDRGRLLNSPLHF
CDR3 DNA: TGTGCCAGCAGCCAATCGGACAGGGGGCGCTTATTGAATTCACCCCTCCACTTT

J gene: TRBJ1-1
clone size: .
D gene: .
V gene: TRBV10-3
CDR3 protein: CAISANPGLNTEAFF
CDR3 DNA: TGTGCCATCAGCGCAAATCCGGGTCTAAACACTGAAGCTTTCTTT

J gene: TRBJ2-1
clone size: .
D gene: TRBD2
V gene: TRBV7-3
CDR3 protein: CASSLQSSGGYNEQFF
CDR3 DNA: TGTGCCAGCAGCTTACAAAGTAGCGGGGGTTACAATGAGCAGTTCTTC

J gene: TRBJ1-5
clone size: .
D gene: TRBD1
V gene: TRBV27
CDR3 protein: CASSTNPRTGAFNQPQHF
CDR3 DNA: TGTGCCAGCAGTACAAACCCACGAACAGGGGCTTTTAATCAGCCCCAGCATTTT

J gene: TRBJ2-1
clone size: .
D gene: TRBD2
V gene: TRBV7-8
CDR3 protein: CASSFFVLAGGKPYNEQFF
CDR3 DNA: TGTGCCAGCAGCTTTTTCGTACTAGCGGGGGGCAAACCCTACAATGAGCAGTTCTTC

J gene: TRBJ1-6
clone size: .
D gene: .
V gene: TRBV15
CDR3 protein: CATSRDRENSPLHF
CDR3 DNA: TGTGCCACCAGCAGAGACAGGGAAAATTCACCCCTCCACTTT

J gene: TRBJ2-2
clone size: .
D gene: TRBD1
V gene: TRBV4-1
CDR3 protein: CASSQWQGADAGELFF
CDR3 DNA: TGCGCCAGCAGCCAATGGCAGGGGGCCGACGCCGGGGAGCTGTTTTTT

J gene: TRBJ1-2
clone size: .
D gene: TRBD1
V gene: TRBV18
CDR3 protein: CASSPPGQGYGYTF
CDR3 DNA: TGTGCCAGCTCACCACCGGGACAGGGTTATGGCTACACCTTC

J gene: TRBJ1-1
clone size: .
D gene: .
V gene: TRBV7-9
CDR3 protein: CASSSTSMNTEAFF
CDR3 DNA: TGTGCCAGCAGCTCAACTTCCATGAACACTGAAGCTTTCTTT

J gene: TRBJ2-3
clone size: once
D gene: .
V gene: TRBV5-8
CDR3 protein: CASSLGSSPLTDTQYF
CDR3 DNA: TGTGCCAGCAGCTTGGGATCTAGCCCACTCACAGATACGCAGTATTTT

J gene: TRBJ1-2
clone size: few
D gene: .
V gene: TRBV19
CDR3 protein: CASSITSGNLGYTF
CDR3 DNA: TGTGCCAGTAGTATTACCTCCGGGAATCTGGGCTACACCTTC

J gene: TRBJ2-2
clone size: once
D gene: .
V gene: TRBV7-8
CDR3 protein: CASSLAVRAHGELFF
CDR3 DNA: TGTGCCAGCAGCTTAGCAGTCAGGGCTCACGGGGAGCTGTTTTTT

J gene: TRBJ1-3
clone size: .
D gene: TRBD1
V gene: TRBV6-1
CDR3 protein: CASSPDRDSGNTIYF
CDR3 DNA: TGTGCCAGCAGTCCCGACAGGGACTCTGGAAACACCATATATTTT

J gene: TRBJ1-1
clone size: .
D gene: .
V gene: TRBV27
CDR3 protein: CAGAGQQDEAFF
CDR3 DNA: TGTGCCGGAGCGGGACAACAAGATGAAGCTTTCTTT

J gene: TRBJ1-1
clone size: .
D gene: TRBD1
V gene: TRBV28
CDR3 protein: CATSNDRGNTEAFF
CDR3 DNA: TGTGCCACCTCGAACGACAGGGGGAACACTGAAGCTTTCTTT

J gene: TRBJ2-2
clone size: few
D gene: .
V gene: TRBV18
CDR3 protein: CASSPPMYTGELFF
CDR3 DNA: TGTGCCAGCTCACCCCCCATGTACACCGGGGAGCTGTTTTTT

J gene: TRBJ2-2
clone size: .
D gene: .
V gene: TRBV2
CDR3 protein: CASSGVIVTGELFF
CDR3 DNA: TGTGCCAGCAGTGGAGTTATTGTCACCGGGGAGCTGTTTTTT

J gene: TRBJ1-1
clone size: once
D gene: TRBD1
V gene: TRBV23-1
CDR3 protein: CASSHSDRAEAFF
CDR3 DNA: TGCGCCAGCAGTCACTCGGACAGGGCTGAAGCTTTCTTT

J gene: TRBJ1-2
clone size: .
D gene: TRBD1
V gene: TRBV7-9
CDR3 protein: CSSTGQGVIGYGYTF
CDR3 DNA: TGTTCCAGCACCGGACAGGGGGTAATCGGCTATGGCTACACCTTC

J gene: TRBJ2-3
clone size: few
D gene: .
V gene: TRBV25-1
CDR3 protein: CASSKKKGGWDTDTQYF
CDR3 DNA: TGTGCCAGCAGTAAGAAAAAGGGAGGATGGGACACAGATACGCAGTATTTT

J gene: TRBJ1-1
clone size: .
D gene: TRBD1
V gene: TRBV5-1
CDR3 protein: CASSFQGAGNTEAFF
CDR3 DNA: TGCGCCAGCAGCTTCCAGGGGGCAGGGAACACTGAAGCTTTCTTT

J gene: TRBJ2-7
clone size: .
D gene: .
V gene: TRBV23-1
CDR3 protein: CATRDTTYEQYF
CDR3 DNA: TGCGCCACTCGGGACACCACCTACGAGCAGTACTTC

J gene: TRBJ2-2
clone size: .
D gene: TRBD1
V gene: TRBV7-6
CDR3 protein: CASSPGTGHTGELFF
CDR3 DNA: TGTGCCAGCAGCCCGGGGACAGGCCACACCGGGGAGCTGTTTTTT

J gene: TRBJ1-1
clone size: .
D gene: TRBD1
V gene: TRBV5-1
CDR3 protein: CASTRNDRVNTEAFF
CDR3 DNA: TGCGCCAGCACCCGTAACGACAGGGTTAACACTGAAGCTTTCTTT

J gene: TRBJ1-4
clone size: few
D gene: TRBD1
V gene: TRBV7-2
CDR3 protein: CASSSGTGYEKLFF
CDR3 DNA: TGTGCCAGCAGCTCGGGGACAGGGTATGAAAAACTGTTTTTT

J gene: TRBJ1-1
clone size: few
D gene: TRBD1
V gene: TRBV7-9
CDR3 protein: CASGPGQHNTEAFF
CDR3 DNA: TGTGCCAGCGGCCCGGGACAGCATAACACTGAAGCTTTCTTT

J gene: TRBJ1-6
clone size: .
D gene: TRBD1
V gene: TRBV5-1
CDR3 protein: CASSLRQGSNSPLHF
CDR3 DNA: TGCGCCAGCAGCTTGAGACAGGGGAGTAATTCACCCCTCCACTTT

J gene: TRBJ2-3
clone size: once
D gene: TRBD1
V gene: TRBV4-2
CDR3 protein: CASSQDDRGGVDTQYF
CDR3 DNA: TGTGCCAGCAGCCAAGACGACAGGGGGGGAGTAGATACGCAGTATTTT

J gene: TRBJ1-2
clone size: .
D gene: TRBD1
V gene: TRBV2
CDR3 protein: CASTSRQGGRYGYTF
CDR3 DNA: TGTGCCAGCACCTCCCGACAGGGTGGACGCTATGGCTACACCTTC

J gene: TRBJ2-5
clone size: .
D gene: TRBD1
V gene: TRBV10-3
CDR3 protein: CAISNGTGRRGQTQYF
CDR3 DNA: TGTGCCATCAGTAACGGGACAGGGAGACGAGGACAGACCCAGTACTTC

J gene: TRBJ2-4
clone size: once
D gene: .
V gene: TRBV19
CDR3 protein: CASSPEGFGQLAKNIQYF
CDR3 DNA: TGTGCCAGTAGCCCAGAAGGTTTCGGACAACTAGCCAAAAACATTCAGTACTTC

J gene: TRBJ2-2
clone size: .
D gene: .
V gene: TRBV9
CDR3 protein: CASSPLFTGGDTGELFF
CDR3 DNA: TGTGCCAGCAGCCCGCTTTTTACCGGGGGAGACACCGGGGAGCTGTTTTTT

J gene: TRBJ2-3
clone size: .
D gene: TRBD2
V gene: TRBV7-8
CDR3 protein: CASNLAGAFTDTQYF
CDR3 DNA: TGTGCCAGCAATCTAGCGGGGGCTTTCACAGATACGCAGTATTTT

J gene: TRBJ2-1
clone size: .
D gene: TRBD2
V gene: TRBV2
CDR3 protein: CASKAGSYNEQFF
CDR3 DNA: TGTGCCAGCAAAGCGGGGAGCTACAATGAGCAGTTCTTC

J gene: TRBJ2-7
clone size: .
D gene: .
V gene: TRBV28
CDR3 protein: CASSLRGEIYEQYF
CDR3 DNA: TGTGCCAGCTCCCTTCGCGGGGAGATTTACGAGCAGTACTTC

J gene: TRBJ1-2
clone size: many
D gene: TRBD1
V gene: TRBV7-9
CDR3 protein: CASSAGTEYGYTF
CDR3 DNA: TGTGCCAGCAGCGCCGGGACAGAGTATGGCTACACCTTC

J gene: TRBJ2-3
clone size: .
D gene: TRBD2
V gene: TRBV4-2
CDR3 protein: CASSLASGGAVAMDLYF
CDR3 DNA: TGTGCCAGCAGCCTCGCTAGCGGGGGGGCTGTGGCTATGGATTTGTATTTT

J gene: TRBJ1-2
clone size: .
D gene: .
V gene: TRBV4-3
CDR3 protein: CASSQGEDSPYGYTF
CDR3 DNA: TGCGCCAGCAGCCAAGGCGAGGACAGCCCCTATGGCTACACCTTC

J gene: TRBJ2-1
clone size: .
D gene: .
V gene: TRBV4-2
CDR3 protein: CASSPGVLSSYNEQFF
CDR3 DNA: TGTGCCAGCAGCCCAGGGGTCCTGAGCTCCTACAATGAGCAGTTCTTC

J gene: TRBJ2-3
clone size: .
D gene: TRBD2
V gene: TRBV5-8
CDR3 protein: CASRPRGAGGIADTQYF
CDR3 DNA: TGTGCCAGCAGACCCCGGGGAGCGGGGGGGATCGCAGATACGCAGTATTTT

J gene: TRBJ2-7
clone size: .
D gene: .
V gene: TRBV2
CDR3 protein: CASSKAEGQPIPQYF
CDR3 DNA: TGTGCCAGCAGCAAAGCGGAGGGACAGCCCATTCCGCAGTACTTC

J gene: TRBJ1-5
clone size: .
D gene: TRBD1
V gene: TRBV6-1
CDR3 protein: CASSENWAGGAHQPQHF
CDR3 DNA: TGTGCCAGCAGTGAAAATTGGGCAGGGGGCGCCCATCAGCCCCAGCATTTT

J gene: TRBJ2-7
clone size: .
D gene: .
V gene: TRBV5-1
CDR3 protein: CASRLTIYEQYF
CDR3 DNA: TGCGCCAGCAGACTAACAATCTACGAGCAGTACTTC

J gene: TRBJ2-7
clone size: .
D gene: .
V gene: TRBV15
CDR3 protein: CATSMGPGASYEQYF
CDR3 DNA: TGTGCCACCAGCATGGGGCCAGGGGCTTCCTACGAGCAGTACTTC

J gene: TRBJ1-2
clone size: .
D gene: TRBD1
V gene: TRBV30
CDR3 protein: CAWARGNYGYTF
CDR3 DNA: TGTGCCTGGGCCAGGGGGAACTATGGCTACACCTTC

J gene: TRBJ1-2
clone size: .
D gene: .
V gene: TRBV28
CDR3 protein: CASSLAGINYGYTF
CDR3 DNA: TGTGCCAGCAGTTTGGCAGGGATTAACTATGGCTACACCTTC

J gene: TRBJ1-2
clone size: .
D gene: .
V gene: TRBV14
CDR3 protein: CASSRQGYYGYTF
CDR3 DNA: TGTGCCAGCAGCCGGCAGGGTTACTATGGCTACACCTTC

J gene: TRBJ1-1
clone size: .
D gene: .
V gene: TRBV6-1
CDR3 protein: CASSHAQEGTEAFF
CDR3 DNA: TGTGCCAGCAGCCACGCTCAAGAGGGCACTGAAGCTTTCTTT

J gene: TRBJ1-5
clone size: .
D gene: TRBD1
V gene: TRBV6-1
CDR3 protein: CASSPWTGSNQPQHF
CDR3 DNA: TGTGCCAGCAGTCCCTGGACAGGTAGCAATCAGCCCCAGCATTTT

J gene: TRBJ2-5
clone size: once
D gene: .
V gene: TRBV28
CDR3 protein: CASRRTGAGLAKYF
CDR3 DNA: TGTGCCAGCAGGAGGACAGGAGCAGGACTAGCTAAGTACTTC

J gene: TRBJ2-1
clone size: .
D gene: TRBD2
V gene: TRBV27
CDR3 protein: CASSRPTSGGESYNEQFF
CDR3 DNA: TGTGCCAGCAGCCGCCCGACTAGCGGGGGGGAATCCTACAATGAGCAGTTCTTC

J gene: TRBJ2-5
clone size: .
D gene: TRBD1
V gene: TRBV19
CDR3 protein: CASSITGGTETQYF
CDR3 DNA: TGTGCCAGTAGTATAACAGGGGGAACAGAGACCCAGTACTTC